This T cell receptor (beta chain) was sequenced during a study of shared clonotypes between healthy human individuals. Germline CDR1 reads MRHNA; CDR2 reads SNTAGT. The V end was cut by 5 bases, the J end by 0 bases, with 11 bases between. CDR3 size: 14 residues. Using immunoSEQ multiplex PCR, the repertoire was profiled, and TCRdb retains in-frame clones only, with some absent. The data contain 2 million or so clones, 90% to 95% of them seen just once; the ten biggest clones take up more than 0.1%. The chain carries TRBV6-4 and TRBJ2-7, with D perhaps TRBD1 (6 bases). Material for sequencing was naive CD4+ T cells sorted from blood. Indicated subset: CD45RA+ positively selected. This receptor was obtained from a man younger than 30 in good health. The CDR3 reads CASSPTGFSYEQYF. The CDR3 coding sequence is TGTGCCAGCAGTCCGACAGGATTCTCCTACGAGCAGTACTTC.